This T cell receptor beta chain came from a study of T cell repertoires in cytomegalovirus infection (dated by TCRdb to between 2019 and 2020). Background on the whole study: Donor HLA type was relevant to the analysis, as public TCR beta signatures indicated carriage of CMV infection together with the matching HLA type.

Of note for this clonotype: Which antigen it targets is not known. No qualities accompany the bases; no much larger clone lies one base away.

The germline V gene specifies SQVTM as CDR1 and ANQGSEA as CDR2. The CDR3 measures 12 amino acids from cysteine to phenylalanine. The DNA shown is the 36-base CDR3, in frame from base 1. V has 7 bases trimmed and J has 4 bases trimmed; junction bases matching no gene number 5. Sequencing relied on an Illumina HiSeq 1500. TCRdb trimmed the raw reads at Q25, called clones with MiXCR and kept productive beta chains. Records with the same CDR3 protein are collapsed into one entry carrying the most frequent genes and DNA. Here the sample has 310,000 or so distinct CDR3 sequences; over 20% occur a single time. The ten biggest clones cover approximately 15% of the sample. Broader findings and caveats from the paper: The ex vivo response was dominated by HLA-C-restricted CMV-specific TCR beta clonotypes, and the single most frequent clonotype in two of eight donors was supplied by these HLA-C-restricted clonotypes. In both this cohort and an independent roughly 350-donor cohort, the cumulative frequency of public TCR beta family members distinguished carriers of CMV infection plus the relevant HLA type.

Sequencing was carried out using PBMCs. The V and J segments used are TRBV29-1 and TRBJ2-5; 8 bases in the junction line up with TRBD2. The sequence was collected from a human donor in good health (CMV status not recorded). Some clones in this sample may be carry-over from other donors' samples. For the CDR3, the sequence is CSGTAGVETQYF. The nucleotide sequence reads as follows: TGCAGCGGTACAGCGGGAGTAGAGACCCAGTACTTC.